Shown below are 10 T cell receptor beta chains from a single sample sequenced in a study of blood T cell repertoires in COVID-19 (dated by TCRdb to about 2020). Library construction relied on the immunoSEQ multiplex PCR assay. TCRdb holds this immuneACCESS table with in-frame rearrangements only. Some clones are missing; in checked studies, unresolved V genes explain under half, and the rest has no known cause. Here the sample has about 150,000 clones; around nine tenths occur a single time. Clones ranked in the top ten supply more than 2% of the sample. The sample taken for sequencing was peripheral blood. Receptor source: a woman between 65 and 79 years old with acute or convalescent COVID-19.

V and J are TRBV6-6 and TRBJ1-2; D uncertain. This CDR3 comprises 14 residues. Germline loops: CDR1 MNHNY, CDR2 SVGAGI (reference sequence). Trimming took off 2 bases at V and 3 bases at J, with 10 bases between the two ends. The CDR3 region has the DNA TGTGCCAGCAGTTACACAAAATACGACTATGGCTACACCTTC. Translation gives CASSYTKYDYGYTF.

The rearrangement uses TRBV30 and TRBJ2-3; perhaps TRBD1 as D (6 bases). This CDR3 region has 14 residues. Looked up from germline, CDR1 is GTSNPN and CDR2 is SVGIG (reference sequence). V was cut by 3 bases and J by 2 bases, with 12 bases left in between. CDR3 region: CAWRQGYTTDTQYF. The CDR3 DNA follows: TGTGCCTGGAGACAGGGATATACCACAGATACGCAGTATTTT.

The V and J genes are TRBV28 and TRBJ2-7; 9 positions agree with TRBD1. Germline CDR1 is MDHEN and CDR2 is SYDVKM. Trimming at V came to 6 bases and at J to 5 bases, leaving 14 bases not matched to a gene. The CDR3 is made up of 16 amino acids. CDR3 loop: CASSPAGTGRVNEQYV. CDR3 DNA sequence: TGTGCCAGCAGCCCCGCCGGGACAGGGCGGGTGAACGAGCAGTACGTC.

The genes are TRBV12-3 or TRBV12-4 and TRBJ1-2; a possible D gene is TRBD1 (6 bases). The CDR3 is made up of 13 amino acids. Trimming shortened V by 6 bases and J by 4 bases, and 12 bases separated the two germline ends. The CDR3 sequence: CASSQGHVYGYTF. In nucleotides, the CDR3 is TGTGCCAGCAGCCAGGGACACGTCTATGGCTACACCTTC.

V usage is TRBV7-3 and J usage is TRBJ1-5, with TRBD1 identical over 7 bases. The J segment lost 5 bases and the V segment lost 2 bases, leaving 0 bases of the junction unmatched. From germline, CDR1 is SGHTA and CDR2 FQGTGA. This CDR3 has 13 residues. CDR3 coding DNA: TGTGCCAGCAGCTTAGACAGGGATCAGCCCCAGCATTTT. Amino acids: CASSLDRDQPQHF.

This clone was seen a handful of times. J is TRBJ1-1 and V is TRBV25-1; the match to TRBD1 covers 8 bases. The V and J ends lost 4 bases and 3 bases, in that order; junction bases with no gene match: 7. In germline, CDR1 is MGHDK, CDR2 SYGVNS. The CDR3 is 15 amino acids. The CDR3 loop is CASSVSGQGYTEAFF. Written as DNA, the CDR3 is TGTGCCAGCAGTGTATCTGGACAGGGTTACACTGAAGCTTTCTTT.

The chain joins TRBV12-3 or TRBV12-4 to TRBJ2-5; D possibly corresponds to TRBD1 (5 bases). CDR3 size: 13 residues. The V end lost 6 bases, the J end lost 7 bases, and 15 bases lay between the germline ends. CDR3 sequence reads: CASRGLRRGTQYF. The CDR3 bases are TGTGCCAGCAGGGGGCTCCGACGAGGGACCCAGTACTTC.

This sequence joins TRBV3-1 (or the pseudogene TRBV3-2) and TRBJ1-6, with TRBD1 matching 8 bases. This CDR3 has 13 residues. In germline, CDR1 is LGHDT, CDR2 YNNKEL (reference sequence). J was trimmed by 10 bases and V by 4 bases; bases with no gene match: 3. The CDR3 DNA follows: TGTGCCAGCAGCCTGACAGGGGAATCACCCCTCCACTTT. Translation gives CASSLTGESPLHF.

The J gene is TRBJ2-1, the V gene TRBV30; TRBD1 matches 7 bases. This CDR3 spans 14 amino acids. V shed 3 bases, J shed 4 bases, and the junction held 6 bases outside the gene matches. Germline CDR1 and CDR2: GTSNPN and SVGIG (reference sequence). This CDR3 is CAWSTGQLYNEQFF. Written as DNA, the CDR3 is TGTGCCTGGAGCACGGGACAGTTGTACAATGAGCAGTTCTTC.

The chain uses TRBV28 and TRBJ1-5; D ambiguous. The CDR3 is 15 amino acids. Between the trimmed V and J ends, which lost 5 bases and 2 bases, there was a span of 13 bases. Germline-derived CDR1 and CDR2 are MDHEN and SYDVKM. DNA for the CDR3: TGTGCCAGCAGTATCCCCGACACGGGCAATCAGCCCCAGCATTTT. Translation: CASSIPDTGNQPQHF.